The 32 T cell receptor beta chains presented below share a single source sample, sequenced in a study of cytomegalovirus exposure and HLA in healthy donors. PCR amplification relied on 60 Vbeta primers (plus 13 Jbeta primers). The repertoire was sequenced with immunoSEQ multiplex PCR; TCRdb's copy has only in-frame clones and lacks some. The sample consists of some 140,000 clones, 70% to 80% of them appearing once. Sequencing input: PBMCs. These receptors were taken from a man aged 25-45 years in good health and CMV-seronegative.

The V and J genes are TRBV27 and TRBJ2-7; weak D call: TRBD1 (5 bases). Trimming left V 3 bases short and J 6 bases short, with 9 bases between. CDR1 and CDR2 from the germline V gene are MNHEY and SMNVEV (reference sequence). The CDR3 extends over 12 amino acids. The CDR3 region is CASSFQGSEQYF. The DNA of the CDR3 is TGTGCCAGCAGTTTCCAGGGAAGCGAGCAGTACTTC.

In its sample, this clone is medium-sized. This chain uses TRBV13 with TRBJ2-7; TRBD2 agrees at 8 bases. The germline V gene has CDR1 PRHDT and CDR2 FYEKMQ (reference sequence). The CDR3 consists of 13 residues. V lost 5 bases to trimming and J lost 2 bases; unmatched junction nucleotides: 2. The CDR3 sequence is CASSPGLAYEQYF. For the CDR3, the DNA is TGTGCCAGCAGCCCGGGACTAGCCTACGAGCAGTACTTC.

The rearrangement joins TRBV9 to TRBJ2-2; 9 bases are a match to TRBD1. The CDR3 extends over 18 amino acids. Germline lookup yields CDR1 SGDLS and CDR2 YYNGEE. The V gene end was trimmed by 1 base and the J gene end by 3 bases; junction bases not matched to a gene: 10. The CDR3 reads CASSVRAGQGRDTGELFF. The CDR3 coding sequence is TGTGCCAGCAGCGTAAGAGCGGGACAGGGTCGGGACACCGGGGAGCTGTTTTTT.

The chain joins TRBV9 to TRBJ2-3; possible D gene TRBD2, 6 bases. The CDR3 has 15 amino acids. The V end lost 1 base, the J end lost 1 base, and 10 bases lay between the germline ends. Looked up from germline, CDR1 is SGDLS and CDR2 is YYNGEE. The CDR3 DNA reads TGTGCCAGCAGCGTACTCGGGAGTGGCACAGATACGCAGTATTTT. Protein: CASSVLGSGTDTQYF.

CDR3 DNA: TGTGCCAGCAAGGAGGGGGCATCGCAAGAGACCCAGTACTTC. Translation: CASKEGASQETQYF. The chain is built from TRBV6-5 and TRBJ2-5, with D possibly TRBD1 on 7 matching bases. V was clipped by 7 bases and J by 2 bases, with 14 bases between them. CDR1 and CDR2 from the germline V gene are MNHEY and SVGAGI. The CDR3 spans 14 residues.

This clone was observed once. V gene TRBV7-9 combines with J gene TRBJ1-2; weak D call: TRBD1 (6 bases). Germline assignment: CDR1 SEHNR and CDR2 FQNEAQ (reference sequence). The CDR3 covers 16 residues. With 5 bases removed from V and 4 bases from J, the gap between germline ends came to 20 bases. In DNA form, the CDR3 reads TGTGCCAGCAGCCCTAGGGCCGCAGGGGATGGCTATGGCTACACCTTC. This gives the protein CASSPRAAGDGYGYTF.

This chain links TRBV19 with TRBJ1-2; no reliable D call. V gave up 5 bases and J gave up 0 bases, with 7 bases separating them. Germline CDR1 LNHDA, CDR2 SQIVND (reference sequence). This CDR3 spans 13 amino acids. Here the CDR3 DNA reads TGTGCCAGTAGTGGCGGGACTAACTATGGCTACACCTTC. Encoded protein: CASSGGTNYGYTF. Variable domain in full (rest from reference TRBV19 and TRBJ1-2): DGGITQSPKYLFRKEGQNVTLSCEQNLNHDAMYWYRQDPGQGLRLIYYSQIVNDFQKGDIAEGYSVSREKKESFPLTVTSAQKNPTAFYLCASSGGTNYGYTFGSGTRLTVV.

This clone has just a few counts. The CDR3 sequence is CAIREPGQDPLTF. The CDR3 region has the DNA TGTGCCATCAGGGAACCGGGACAGGACCCGCTCACCTTC. The chain couples TRBV10-3 to TRBJ1-2, with 8 positions matching TRBD1. This CDR3 contains 13 residues. The V gene end was trimmed by 6 bases and the J gene end by 13 bases; junction bases not matched to a gene: 13. Germline V gives CDR1 ENHRY, CDR2 SYGVKD.

The chain links TRBV5-1 to TRBJ2-3, with 14 bases identical to TRBD2. V trimming: 0 bases; J trimming: 3 bases; junction bases outside the gene matches: 12. The CDR3 has 20 residues. Germline V gene lookup returns CDR1 SGHRS and CDR2 YFSETQ. As DNA, the CDR3 is TGCGCCAGCAGCTTGGGCCCGGGGACTAGCGGGAGACGGGGGACAGATACGCAGTATTTT. It translates to CASSLGPGTSGRRGTDTQYF.

V usage is TRBV9 and J usage is TRBJ1-3; the match to TRBD1 covers 8 bases. Losses at the gene ends were 0 bases for V and 3 bases for J; bases not matched to a gene: 5. The CDR3 extends over 16 amino acids. Germline V gene lookup returns CDR1 SGDLS and CDR2 YYNGEE. The DNA for the CDR3 is TGTGCCAGCAGCGTAGGGACAGGGAGCAGTGGAAACACCATATATTTT. Translation: CASSVGTGSSGNTIYF.

The chain couples TRBV10-1 to TRBJ2-1, with 9 nucleotides matching TRBD1. The germline gives CDR1 WNHNN, CDR2 SYGVQD (reference sequence). The CDR3 consists of 16 residues. V shed 6 bases, J shed 7 bases, and the junction held 13 bases outside the gene matches. The CDR3: CASSSGGGQGRNEQFF. As DNA, the CDR3 is TGCGCCAGCAGCAGTGGGGGGGGACAGGGCAGGAATGAGCAGTTCTTC.

The chain links TRBV14 to TRBJ2-5; 9 nucleotides align to TRBD2. The CDR3 consists of 14 residues. The J segment lost 3 bases and the V segment lost 2 bases, leaving 1 base of the junction unmatched. Germline V lookup: CDR1 SGHDN, CDR2 FVKESK. The CDR3 sequence: CASSQRLAEETQYF. In DNA form, the CDR3 reads TGTGCCAGCAGCCAAAGACTAGCGGAAGAGACCCAGTACTTC.

This clone appeared once. The V and J genes are TRBV7-9 and TRBJ1-2; D possibly corresponds to TRBD1 (5 bases). The CDR3 has 14 residues. Germline lookup yields CDR1 SEHNR and CDR2 FQNEAQ (reference sequence). Between the trimmed V and J ends, which lost 7 bases and 1 base, there was a span of 13 bases. CDR3 nucleotide sequence: TGTGCCAGCACCGTGTTAGGGGATAACTATGGCTACACCTTC. Translating gives CASTVLGDNYGYTF.

V usage is TRBV5-5 and J usage is TRBJ2-3, with D maybe TRBD2 (5 bases). This CDR3 comprises 14 residues. V was cut by 3 bases and J by 2 bases, with 10 bases left in between. Germline CDR1 reads SGHKS; CDR2 reads YYEKEE (reference sequence). CDR3 protein: CASSSGLATDTQYF. The CDR3 nucleotides are TGTGCCAGCAGCTCAGGACTCGCCACAGATACGCAGTATTTT.

This clone was seen a single time. The chain has TRBV6-1 and TRBJ2-5; 10 nucleotides line up with TRBD1. The CDR3 has 18 residues. V dropped 4 bases and J dropped 4; count of bases not matched to a gene: 15. Per the germline V gene, CDR1 is MNHNS and CDR2 is SASEGT. This CDR3 reads CASSVTGTGVPGGETQYF. CDR3 coding DNA: TGTGCCAGCAGTGTTACCGGGACAGGGGTCCCCGGGGGAGAGACCCAGTACTTC.

This clone appeared a single time. J is TRBJ2-3 and V is TRBV11-2; 11 bases line up with TRBD2. The germline V gene encodes CDR1 SGHAT and CDR2 FQNNGV. With 3 bases clipped from V and 4 bases from J, the junction kept 12 bases outside the gene matches. The CDR3 sequence is 18 residues long. The CDR3 sequence is CASSFPLTSGRRADTQYF. In DNA, the CDR3 is TGTGCCAGCAGCTTCCCCCTTACTAGCGGGAGAAGGGCAGATACGCAGTATTTT.

This clone was counted only a few times. The chain uses TRBV7-9 and TRBJ1-2; tentatively, D is TRBD1 (5 bases). V was clipped by 5 bases and J by 7 bases, with 20 bases between them. The CDR3 runs to 15 residues. Germline CDR1 and CDR2: SEHNR and FQNEAQ (reference sequence). CDR3 sequence (DNA): TGTGCCAGCAGCCCCCATGGAGGGGCGGATTTTGGCTACACCTTC. Protein sequence: CASSPHGGADFGYTF.

V gene TRBV5-4 combines with J gene TRBJ1-1; perhaps TRBD1 as D (5 bases). From germline, CDR1 is SGHNT and CDR2 YYREEE (reference sequence). Trimming stripped 5 bases from V and 3 bases from J, with 11 bases between. The CDR3 has 13 residues. CDR3 loop: CASSPGGYTEAFF. CDR3 sequence (DNA): TGTGCCAGCAGTCCCGGGGGGTACACTGAAGCTTTCTTT.

The chain is built from TRBV7-9 and TRBJ2-3; 7 bases agree with TRBD2. The junction had 14 bases not matched to a gene; V was cut back by 11 bases and J by 0 bases. The CDR3 length is 16 residues. Germline assignment: CDR1 SEHNR and CDR2 FQNEAQ (reference sequence). The CDR3 DNA follows: TGTGCCTGCTCTTCGTGGGCTAGCGGTAGCACAGATACGCAGTATTTT. Translation gives CACSSWASGSTDTQYF.

V and J are TRBV7-2 and TRBJ2-3; D remains ambiguous. The CDR3 totals 13 residues. Germline CDR1 and CDR2: SGHTA and FQGNSA. The V gene lost 7 bases and the J gene lost 4 bases, with 12 bases spanning the gap. The CDR3 DNA is TGTGCCAGCACCTCCCTCCCGGCAGATACGCAGTATTTT. Amino acids: CASTSLPADTQYF.

V usage is TRBV28 and J usage is TRBJ2-3; 9 bases agree with TRBD1. The CDR3 length is 14 residues. Per germline, CDR1 MDHEN and CDR2 SYDVKM. V lost 4 bases, J lost 1 base, and 0 bases stayed unmatched. CDR3 coding DNA: TGTGCCAGCAGTTGGACAGGGGGCACAGATACGCAGTATTTT. As protein: CASSWTGGTDTQYF. Variable domain in full (rest from reference TRBV28 and TRBJ2-3): DVKVTQSSRYLVKRTGEKVFLECVQDMDHENMFWYRQDPGLGLRLIYFSYDVKMKEKGDIPEGYSVSREKKERFSLILESASTNQTSMYLCASSWTGGTDTQYFGPGTRLTVL.

The sample holds one count of this clone. The CDR3 DNA is TGTGCCAGCAGCTTGCAACGCGGCGGAGGTGAAGCTTTCTTT. Translating gives CASSLQRGGGEAFF. This chain joins TRBV11-2 and TRBJ1-1; D ambiguous. V was trimmed by 3 bases and J by 7 bases, leaving 15 bases between them. This CDR3 contains 14 residues. Germline loops: CDR1 SGHAT, CDR2 FQNNGV.

The rearrangement uses TRBV28 and TRBJ2-1; the match to TRBD1 covers 10 bases. Per the germline V gene, CDR1 is MDHEN and CDR2 is SYDVKM. After removal of 3 bases from V and 8 bases from J, the junction contained 7 bases not matched to a gene. The CDR3 is 15 residues long. The CDR3 loop reads CASSFGGQGGYEQFF. The CDR3 region has the DNA TGTGCCAGCAGTTTTGGAGGACAGGGGGGTTATGAGCAGTTCTTC. The variable domain in full, completed from reference TRBV28 and TRBJ2-1, reads DVKVTQSSRYLVKRTGEKVFLECVQDMDHENMFWYRQDPGLGLRLIYFSYDVKMKEKGDIPEGYSVSREKKERFSLILESASTNQTSMYLCASSFGGQGGYEQFFGPGTRLTVL.

This clone was seen a handful of times. The chain links TRBV5-1 to TRBJ2-1; 8 bases agree with TRBD2. Germline V CDR1 and CDR2: SGHRS, YFSETQ. Unmatched junction bases numbered 5, after V lost 0 bases and J lost 6 bases. This CDR3 is 15 amino acids long. CDR3 DNA: TGCGCCAGCAGCTTGGGGACTAGCATGGGCAATGAGCAGTTCTTC. This translates into CASSLGTSMGNEQFF. The full variable domain, rest sourced from reference TRBV5-1 and TRBJ2-1, is KAGVTQTPRYLIKTRGQQVTLSCSPISGHRSVSWYQQTPGQGLQFLFEYFSETQRNKGNFPGRFSGRQFSNSRSEMNVSTLELGDSALYLCASSLGTSMGNEQFFGPGTRLTVL.

V usage is TRBV19 and J usage is TRBJ2-3, with TRBD1 matching 8 bases. The CDR3 has 15 amino acids. J gave up 1 base and V 8 bases, and 8 bases lay outside the gene matches. Germline CDR1 is LNHDA and CDR2 is SQIVND (reference sequence). In DNA, the CDR3 is TGTGCCAGTTCTATCACAGGGGGAGGCACAGATACGCAGTATTTT. Translation gives CASSITGGGTDTQYF.

The chain links TRBV30 to TRBJ2-3; 7 nucleotides agree with TRBD1. The CDR3 covers 13 residues. Germline V lookup: CDR1 GTSNPN, CDR2 SVGIG (reference sequence). Trimming cost V 5 bases and J 3 bases; bases outside gene matches: 5. CDR3 amino acids: CAWGGQPTDTQYF. CDR3 nucleotide sequence: TGTGCCTGGGGGGGACAGCCTACAGATACGCAGTATTTT.

The genes are TRBV6-5 and TRBJ2-7; 8 bases are shared with TRBD2. The CDR3 runs to 15 residues. CDR1 MNHEY and CDR2 SVGAGI come from the germline V gene. With V trimmed by 6 bases and J by 6 bases, 13 bases remained unmatched. CDR3 residues: CASRREGGLAGEQYF. The CDR3 coding sequence is TGTGCCAGCAGACGCGAAGGGGGGCTAGCGGGCGAGCAGTACTTC.

The rearrangement uses TRBV5-4 and TRBJ2-7; possible D gene TRBD2, 6 bases. This CDR3 spans 16 amino acids. Germline assignment: CDR1 SGHNT and CDR2 YYREEE (reference sequence). Trimming removed 0 bases at V and 2 bases at J, with 15 bases between. The CDR3 region is CASSLGAGLTTYEQYF. The CDR3 region has the DNA TGTGCCAGCAGCTTGGGAGCGGGCCTAACCACCTACGAGCAGTACTTC.

J is TRBJ2-1 and V is TRBV11-2, with TRBD2 identical over 11 bases. The germline V gene has CDR1 SGHAT and CDR2 FQNNGV. The CDR3 consists of 16 residues. The V and J ends lost 4 bases and 4 bases, in that order; junction bases with no gene match: 6. The CDR3 DNA reads TGTGCCAGCAGCTCTAGCGGGAGGCTTCTTTACAATGAGCAGTTCTTC. It is translated as CASSSSGRLLYNEQFF. Full variable domain (rest looked up from reference TRBV11-2 and TRBJ2-1): EAGVAQSPRYKIIEKRQSVAFWCNPISGHATLYWYQQILGQGPKLLIQFQNNGVVDDSQLPKDRFSAERLKGVDSTLKIQPAKLEDSAVYLCASSSSGRLLYNEQFFGPGTRLTVL.

As for this clone: At the DNA level, this CDR3 is encoded by other sequences in the same sample as well. The rearrangement joins TRBV6-1 to TRBJ1-1, with D tentatively TRBD1 (6 bases). Germline CDR1 reads MNHNS; CDR2 reads SASEGT. This CDR3 has 13 amino acids. V lost 6 bases to trimming and J lost 1 base, with 9 bases between them. CDR3 in amino acids: CASSATGNTEAFF. CDR3 sequence (DNA): TGTGCCAGCAGCGCGACAGGGAACACTGAAGCTTTCTTT.

This clone turned up a few times. The V gene is TRBV10-3, the J gene TRBJ2-7, with 14 bases identical to TRBD2. The CDR3 runs 14 residues. The germline V gene encodes CDR1 ENHRY and CDR2 SYGVKD. V shed 6 bases, J shed 5 bases, and the junction held 3 bases outside the gene matches. CDR3 in amino acids: CAISPGLAGDEQYF. The CDR3 region has the DNA TGTGCCATCAGCCCGGGACTAGCGGGAGACGAGCAGTACTTC.

The gene calls are TRBV11-2 and TRBJ1-1; D remains unclear. The V end lost 5 bases, the J end lost 1 base, and 14 bases lay between the germline ends. This CDR3 has 15 residues. Per the germline V gene, CDR1 is SGHAT and CDR2 is FQNNGV. The CDR3 DNA sequence: TGTGCCAGCAGCCTCCGAACAGTTAGGAACACTGAAGCTTTCTTT. It specifies CASSLRTVRNTEAFF.